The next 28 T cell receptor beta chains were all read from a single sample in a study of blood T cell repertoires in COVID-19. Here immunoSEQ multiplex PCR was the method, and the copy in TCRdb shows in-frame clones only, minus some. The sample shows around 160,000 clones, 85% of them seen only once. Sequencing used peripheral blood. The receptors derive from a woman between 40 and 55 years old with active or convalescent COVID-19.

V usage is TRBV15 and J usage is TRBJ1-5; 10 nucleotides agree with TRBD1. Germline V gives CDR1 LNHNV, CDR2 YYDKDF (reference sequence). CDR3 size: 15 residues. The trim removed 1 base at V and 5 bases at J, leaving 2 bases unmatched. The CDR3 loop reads CATSRGGTGDQPQHF. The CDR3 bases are TGTGCCACCAGCAGAGGTGGGACAGGGGATCAGCCCCAGCATTTT.

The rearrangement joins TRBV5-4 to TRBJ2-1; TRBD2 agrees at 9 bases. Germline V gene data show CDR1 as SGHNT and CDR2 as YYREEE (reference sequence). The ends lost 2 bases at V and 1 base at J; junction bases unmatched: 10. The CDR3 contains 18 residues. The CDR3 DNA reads TGTGCCAGCAGCTTAGTAGCGGGAGCGGGCAATTCCTACAATGAGCAGTTCTTC. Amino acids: CASSLVAGAGNSYNEQFF.

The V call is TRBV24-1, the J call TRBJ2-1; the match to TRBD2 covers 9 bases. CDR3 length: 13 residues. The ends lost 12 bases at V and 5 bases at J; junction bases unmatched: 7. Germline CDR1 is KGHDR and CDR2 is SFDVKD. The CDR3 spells CASRPSGNNEQFF. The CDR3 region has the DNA TGTGCCTCGAGGCCTAGCGGGAACAATGAGCAGTTCTTC.

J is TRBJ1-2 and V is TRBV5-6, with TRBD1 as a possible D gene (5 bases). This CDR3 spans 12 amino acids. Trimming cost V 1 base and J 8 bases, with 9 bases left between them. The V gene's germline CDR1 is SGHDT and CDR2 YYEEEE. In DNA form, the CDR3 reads TGTGCCAGCAGCTTGCCAGGGTTCGGCTACACCTTC. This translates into CASSLPGFGYTF.

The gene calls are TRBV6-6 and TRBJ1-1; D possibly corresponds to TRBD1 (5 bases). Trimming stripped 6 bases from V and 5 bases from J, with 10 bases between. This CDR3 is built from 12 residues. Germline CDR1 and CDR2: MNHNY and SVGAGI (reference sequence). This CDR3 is CASRPGGTEAFF. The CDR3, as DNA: TGTGCCAGCAGACCCGGGGGGACTGAAGCTTTCTTT.

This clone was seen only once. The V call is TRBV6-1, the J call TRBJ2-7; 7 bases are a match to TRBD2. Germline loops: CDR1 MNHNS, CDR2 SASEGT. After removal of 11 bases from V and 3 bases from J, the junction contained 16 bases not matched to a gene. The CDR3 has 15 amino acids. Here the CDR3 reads CASRGDQSLSYEQYF. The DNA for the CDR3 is TGTGCCTCCCGGGGGGACCAAAGCCTCAGCTACGAGCAGTACTTC.

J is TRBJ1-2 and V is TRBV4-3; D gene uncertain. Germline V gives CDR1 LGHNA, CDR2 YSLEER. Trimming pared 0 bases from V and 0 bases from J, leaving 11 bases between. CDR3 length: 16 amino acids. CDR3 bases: TGCGCCAGCAGCCAAGAAGTTACGGAGCCTAACTATGGCTACACCTTC. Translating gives CASSQEVTEPNYGYTF.

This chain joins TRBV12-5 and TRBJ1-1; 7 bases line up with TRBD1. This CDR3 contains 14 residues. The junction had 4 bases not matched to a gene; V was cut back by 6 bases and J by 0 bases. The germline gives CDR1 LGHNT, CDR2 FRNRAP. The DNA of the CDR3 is TGTGCTAGTGGCCCCGGGACAGTGAACACTGAAGCTTTCTTT. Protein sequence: CASGPGTVNTEAFF.

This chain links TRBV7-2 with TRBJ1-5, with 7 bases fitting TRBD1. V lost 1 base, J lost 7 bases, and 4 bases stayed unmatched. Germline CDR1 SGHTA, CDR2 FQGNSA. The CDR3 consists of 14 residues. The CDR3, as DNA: TGTGCCAGCAGCTTAGACAGGGGAAAACAGCCCCAGCATTTT. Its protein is CASSLDRGKQPQHF.

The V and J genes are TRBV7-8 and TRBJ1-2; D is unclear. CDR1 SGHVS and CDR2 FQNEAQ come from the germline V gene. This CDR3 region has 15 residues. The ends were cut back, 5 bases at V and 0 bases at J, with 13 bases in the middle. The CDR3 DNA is TGTGCCAGCAGCGCCCCCACAGCAGCTAACTATGGCTACACCTTC. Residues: CASSAPTAANYGYTF. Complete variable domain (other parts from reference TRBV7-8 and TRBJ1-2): GAGVSQSPRYKVAKRGQDVALRCDPISGHVSLFWYQQALGQGPEFLTYFQNEAQLDKSGLPSDRFFAERPEGSVSTLKIQRTQQEDSAVYLCASSAPTAANYGYTFGSGTRLTVV.

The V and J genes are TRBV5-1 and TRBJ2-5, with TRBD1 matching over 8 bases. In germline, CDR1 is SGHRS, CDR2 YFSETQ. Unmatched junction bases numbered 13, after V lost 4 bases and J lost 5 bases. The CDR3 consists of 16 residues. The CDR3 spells CASSRQGQVIRETQYF. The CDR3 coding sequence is TGCGCCAGCAGCCGTCAGGGACAGGTTATTAGGGAGACCCAGTACTTC. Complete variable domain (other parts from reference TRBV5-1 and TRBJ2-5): KAGVTQTPRYLIKTRGQQVTLSCSPISGHRSVSWYQQTPGQGLQFLFEYFSETQRNKGNFPGRFSGRQFSNSRSEMNVSTLELGDSALYLCASSRQGQVIRETQYFGPGTRLLVL.

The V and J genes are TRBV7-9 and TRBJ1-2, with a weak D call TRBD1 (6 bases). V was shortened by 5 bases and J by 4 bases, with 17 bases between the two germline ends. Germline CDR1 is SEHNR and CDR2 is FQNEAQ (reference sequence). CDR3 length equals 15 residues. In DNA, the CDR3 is TGTGCCAGCAGCAGAGAGAACACAGGGCTCTATGGCTACACCTTC. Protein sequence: CASSRENTGLYGYTF.

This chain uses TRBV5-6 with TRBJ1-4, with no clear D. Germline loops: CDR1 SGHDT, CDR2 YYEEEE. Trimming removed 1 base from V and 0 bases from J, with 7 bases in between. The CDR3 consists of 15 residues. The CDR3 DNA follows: TGTGCCAGCAGCTTGCAACGGGCAACTAATGAAAAACTGTTTTTT. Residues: CASSLQRATNEKLFF.

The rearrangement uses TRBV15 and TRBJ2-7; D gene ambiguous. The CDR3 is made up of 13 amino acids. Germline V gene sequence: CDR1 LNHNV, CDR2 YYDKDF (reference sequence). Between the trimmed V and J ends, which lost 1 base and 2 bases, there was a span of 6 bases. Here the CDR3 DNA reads TGTGCCACCAGCAGAGGTTCCACCTACGAGCAGTACTTC. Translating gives CATSRGSTYEQYF.

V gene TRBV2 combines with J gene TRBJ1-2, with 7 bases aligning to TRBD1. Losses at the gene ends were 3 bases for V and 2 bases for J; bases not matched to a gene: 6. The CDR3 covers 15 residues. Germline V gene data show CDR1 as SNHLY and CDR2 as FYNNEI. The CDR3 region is CASSDSQGVNYGYTF. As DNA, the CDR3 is TGTGCCAGCAGTGATAGTCAGGGGGTCAACTATGGCTACACCTTC.

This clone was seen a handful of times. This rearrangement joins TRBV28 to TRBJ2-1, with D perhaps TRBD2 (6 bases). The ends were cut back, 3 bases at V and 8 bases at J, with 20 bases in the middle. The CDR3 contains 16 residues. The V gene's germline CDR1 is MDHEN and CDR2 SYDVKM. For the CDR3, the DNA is TGTGCCAGCAGTTTCCACAGTACCGGGGGTTTGTATGAGCAGTTCTTC. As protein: CASSFHSTGGLYEQFF.

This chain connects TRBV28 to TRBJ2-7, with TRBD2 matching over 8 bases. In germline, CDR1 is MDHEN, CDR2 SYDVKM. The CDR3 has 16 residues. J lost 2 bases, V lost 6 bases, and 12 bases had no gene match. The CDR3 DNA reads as TGTGCCAGCAGCGACCCTCGGGCGGGGGGACCCTACGAGCAGTACTTC. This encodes CASSDPRAGGPYEQYF.

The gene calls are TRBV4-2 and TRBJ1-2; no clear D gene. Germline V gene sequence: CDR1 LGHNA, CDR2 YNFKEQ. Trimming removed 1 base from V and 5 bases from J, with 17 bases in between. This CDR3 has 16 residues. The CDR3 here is CASSQGRAADSYGYTF. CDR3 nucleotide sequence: TGTGCCAGCAGCCAAGGGAGGGCGGCAGATTCTTATGGCTACACCTTC.

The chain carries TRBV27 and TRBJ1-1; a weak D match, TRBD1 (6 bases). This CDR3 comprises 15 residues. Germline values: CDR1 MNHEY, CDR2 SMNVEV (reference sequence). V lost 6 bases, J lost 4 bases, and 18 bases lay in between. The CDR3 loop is CASRPEGDRSTEAFF. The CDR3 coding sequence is TGTGCCAGCAGGCCCGAGGGGGATCGGAGCACTGAAGCTTTCTTT.

CDR3 region: CASRIRQGAFYNEQFF. CDR3 coding DNA: TGTGCCAGCAGAATTCGACAGGGGGCCTTCTACAATGAGCAGTTCTTC. The gene calls are TRBV27 and TRBJ2-1, with TRBD1 matching over 10 bases. This CDR3 comprises 16 residues. Germline V lookup: CDR1 MNHEY, CDR2 SMNVEV (reference sequence). Losses at the gene ends were 6 bases for V and 3 bases for J; bases not matched to a gene: 8.

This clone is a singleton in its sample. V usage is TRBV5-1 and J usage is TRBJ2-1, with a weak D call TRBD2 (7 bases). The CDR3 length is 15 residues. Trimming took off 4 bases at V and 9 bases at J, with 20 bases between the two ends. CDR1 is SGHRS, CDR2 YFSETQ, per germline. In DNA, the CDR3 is TGCGCCAGCAGCCCCCCGCTAGCAGGGGAGGGTGAGCAGTTCTTC. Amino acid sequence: CASSPPLAGEGEQFF.

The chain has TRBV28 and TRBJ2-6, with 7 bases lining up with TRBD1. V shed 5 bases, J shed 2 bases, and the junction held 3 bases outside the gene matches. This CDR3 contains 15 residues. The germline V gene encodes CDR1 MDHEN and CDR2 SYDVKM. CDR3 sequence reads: CASSPGGPGANVLTF. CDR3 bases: TGTGCCAGCAGTCCAGGGGGTCCTGGGGCCAACGTCCTGACTTTC.

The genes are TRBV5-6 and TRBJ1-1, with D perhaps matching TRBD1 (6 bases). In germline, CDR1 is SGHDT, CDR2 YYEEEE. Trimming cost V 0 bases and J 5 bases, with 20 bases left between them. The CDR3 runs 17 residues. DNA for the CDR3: TGTGCCAGCAGCTTGGTAGGCAGGGGTATCAGGGGAACTGAAGCTTTCTTT. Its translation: CASSLVGRGIRGTEAFF.

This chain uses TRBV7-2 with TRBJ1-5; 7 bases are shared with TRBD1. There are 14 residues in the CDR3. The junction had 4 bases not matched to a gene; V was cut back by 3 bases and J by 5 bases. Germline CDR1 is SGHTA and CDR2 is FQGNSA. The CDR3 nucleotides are TGTGCCAGCAGCTTTACAGGGGACCATCAGCCCCAGCATTTT. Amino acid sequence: CASSFTGDHQPQHF.

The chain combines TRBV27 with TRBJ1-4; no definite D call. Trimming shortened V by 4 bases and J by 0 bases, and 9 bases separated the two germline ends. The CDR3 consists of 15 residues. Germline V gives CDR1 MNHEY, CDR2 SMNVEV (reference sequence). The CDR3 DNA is TGTGCCAGCAGTTCTTCAGGAACAACTAATGAAAAACTGTTTTTT. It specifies CASSSSGTTNEKLFF.

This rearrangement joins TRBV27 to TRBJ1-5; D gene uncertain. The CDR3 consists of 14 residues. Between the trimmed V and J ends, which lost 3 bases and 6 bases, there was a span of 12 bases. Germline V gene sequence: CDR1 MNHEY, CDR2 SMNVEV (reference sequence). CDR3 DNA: TGTGCCAGCAGTTTTAGCCCCTCTCGTCAGCCCCAGCATTTT. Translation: CASSFSPSRQPQHF.

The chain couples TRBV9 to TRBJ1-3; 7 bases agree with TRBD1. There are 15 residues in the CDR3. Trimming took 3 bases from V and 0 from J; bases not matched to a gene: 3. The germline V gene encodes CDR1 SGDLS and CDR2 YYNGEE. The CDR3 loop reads CASSGQGGSGNTIYF. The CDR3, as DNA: TGTGCCAGCAGCGGGCAGGGGGGCTCTGGAAACACCATATATTTT.

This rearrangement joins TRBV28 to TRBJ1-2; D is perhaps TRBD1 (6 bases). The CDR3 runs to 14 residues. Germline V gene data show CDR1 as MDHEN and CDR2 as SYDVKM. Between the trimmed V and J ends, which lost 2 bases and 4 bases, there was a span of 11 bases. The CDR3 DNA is TGTGCCAGCAGTTTAACGTCAGGGGTCTATGGCTACACCTTC. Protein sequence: CASSLTSGVYGYTF.